Listed below are T cell receptor beta chains from one sample, sequenced in a study of CD8 T cells in ankylosing spondylitis. Via MiXCR, TCRdb re-called the 5' RACE reads, giving one row per CDR3 protein. The table includes about 330,000 distinct CDR3 sequences, approximately 8.2% detected once. Sequenced: blood, either unsorted or a sorted T cell fraction (not recorded which). These receptors were taken from a male donor with ankylosing spondylitis. CDR3s include the opening cysteine and the closing phenylalanine or tryptophan. D genes are given only for firm matches. Where a row states a size, it is once, few, many or the class of an expanded clone; other rows omit it.

clone size	V gene	J gene	D gene	CDR3 protein	CDR3 DNA
-	TRBV11-3	TRBJ1-1	-	CASSFSLGGTEAFF	TGTGCCAGCAGCTTTAGCTTAGGAGGAACTGAAGCTTTCTTT
many	TRBV4-1	TRBJ2-7	-	CASSLNDGYEQYF	TGCGCCAGCAGCCTTAACGACGGGTACGAGCAGTACTTC
-	TRBV5-1	TRBJ2-3	TRBD2	CASSFPAGALDTQYF	TGCGCCAGCAGCTTCCCAGCGGGAGCTCTAGATACGCAGTATTTT
-	TRBV24-1	TRBJ2-1	TRBD2	CATSDSSGRAYNEQFF	TGTGCCACCAGTGATTCGTCCGGGAGGGCCTACAATGAGCAGTTCTTC
few	TRBV19	TRBJ2-1	-	CASSIERGDEQFF	TGTGCCAGTAGTATAGAGAGGGGGGATGAGCAGTTCTTC
-	TRBV5-1	TRBJ2-1	TRBD2	CASKAGGGGEQFF	TGCGCCAGCAAGGCGGGAGGGGGGGGTGAGCAGTTCTTC
few	TRBV28	TRBJ2-7	-	CASSVPGQNYEQYF	TGTGCCAGCAGTGTGCCAGGACAAAACTACGAGCAGTACTTC
-	TRBV7-9	TRBJ2-1	TRBD2	CASSLVGGAGDPNEQFF	TGTGCCAGCAGCTTAGTGGGCGGAGCGGGAGACCCCAATGAGCAGTTCTTC
many	TRBV5-1	TRBJ2-1	-	CASSSVSQSSYNEQFF	TGCGCCAGCAGCTCCGTGTCTCAAAGCTCCTACAATGAGCAGTTCTTC
few	TRBV30	TRBJ2-3	-	CAWRLGMGTDTQYF	TGTGCCTGGAGACTAGGAATGGGCACAGATACGCAGTATTTT
many	TRBV3-1	TRBJ2-1	-	CASSQVYGEQFF	TGTGCCAGCAGCCAAGTATATGGTGAGCAGTTCTTC
few	TRBV2	TRBJ2-7	TRBD2	CASSAGLSSYEQYF	TGTGCCAGCAGTGCGGGACTATCATCCTACGAGCAGTACTTC
few	TRBV6-5	TRBJ2-7	TRBD2	CASSYRPGTTPYEQYF	TGTGCCAGCAGTTACCGACCCGGGACTACCCCCTACGAGCAGTACTTC
few	TRBV20-1	TRBJ1-2	TRBD1	CSARRQGGYGYTF	TGCAGTGCTAGGCGACAGGGGGGCTATGGCTACACCTTC
many	TRBV29-1	TRBJ2-3	-	CSVGLRQGTDTQYF	TGCAGCGTCGGTCTGAGGCAAGGCACAGATACGCAGTATTTT
-	TRBV11-3	TRBJ2-7	-	CASSRSGVSPSYEQYF	TGTGCCAGCAGCCGGTCTGGGGTTTCGCCGTCCTACGAGCAGTACTTC
-	TRBV27	TRBJ2-3	-	CASSLLQGLTDTQYF	TGTGCCAGCAGTTTACTACAGGGACTCACAGATACGCAGTATTTT
many	TRBV5-1	TRBJ2-1	TRBD2	CASSLGTSGDKQFF	TGCGCCAGCAGCTTGGGGACTAGCGGGGACAAGCAGTTCTTC
few	TRBV28	TRBJ2-1	-	CASSPRVLGEQFF	TGTGCCAGCAGCCCCAGGGTATTAGGTGAGCAGTTCTTC
few	TRBV10-3	TRBJ1-1	-	CAIRDTGDTEAFF	TGTGCCATCAGGGACACGGGGGACACTGAAGCTTTCTTT
many	TRBV27	TRBJ1-1	-	CASSLEGEAFF	TGTGCCAGCAGTTTAGAGGGTGAAGCTTTCTTT
few	TRBV7-6	TRBJ2-7	-	CASSTRVTGSYEQYF	TGTGCCAGCAGCACCAGGGTCACGGGATCCTACGAGCAGTACTTC
-	TRBV10-3	TRBJ1-2	TRBD1	CAISESQGPNYGYTF	TGTGCCATCAGTGAGTCACAGGGGCCTAACTATGGCTACACCTTC
few	TRBV7-2	TRBJ2-4	-	CASSNLWGSAKNIQYF	TGTGCCAGCAGCAACCTTTGGGGGAGTGCCAAAAACATTCAGTACTTC
many	TRBV27	TRBJ2-3	-	CASSRPSGVDTQYF	TGTGCCAGCAGCCGACCCTCGGGGGTAGATACGCAGTATTTT
many	TRBV5-1	TRBJ1-4	TRBD1	CASSLGTGKLFF	TGCGCCAGCAGCTTGGGGACAGGAAAACTGTTTTTT
-	TRBV12-3/TRBV12-4	TRBJ1-1	-	CASKRDVTEAFF	TGTGCCAGCAAGAGAGACGTCACTGAAGCTTTCTTT
many	TRBV27	TRBJ2-7	-	CASSRTAVHEQYF	TGTGCCAGCAGTAGGACAGCAGTCCACGAGCAGTACTTC
once	TRBV4-1	TRBJ2-1	-	CASSQDRGHNEQFF	TGCGCCAGCAGCCAAGATCGCGGACACAATGAGCAGTTCTTC
many	TRBV29-1	TRBJ2-7	TRBD2	CSVEALRLAGGNYEQYF	TGCAGCGTTGAAGCACTTCGACTAGCGGGAGGGAACTACGAGCAGTACTTC
many	TRBV20-1	TRBJ1-5	-	CSATTGIQPQHF	TGCAGTGCTACCACAGGTATTCAGCCCCAGCATTTT
-	TRBV7-9	TRBJ2-7	-	CASSLTDKTYEQYF	TGTGCCAGCAGCTTAACCGACAAAACTTACGAGCAGTACTTC
-	TRBV12-3/TRBV12-4	TRBJ1-1	-	CASSSRATQIAFF	TGTGCCAGCAGTTCCCGGGCGACACAGATAGCTTTCTTT
many	TRBV27	TRBJ1-6	TRBD1	CASSSRQGLNSPLHF	TGTGCCAGCAGCTCGAGACAGGGTCTTAATTCACCCCTCCACTTT
few	TRBV5-1	TRBJ2-1	-	CASSSPSKGNEQFF	TGCGCCAGCAGCTCTCCTAGCAAAGGCAATGAGCAGTTCTTC
-	TRBV4-1	TRBJ2-3	-	CASSPWGSGASTDTQYF	TGCGCCAGCAGCCCTTGGGGTAGCGGTGCTAGCACAGATACGCAGTATTTT
few	TRBV29-1	TRBJ2-7	-	CSVSSGAYEQYF	TGCAGCGTTTCTTCGGGGGCTTACGAGCAGTACTTC
few	TRBV6-5	TRBJ2-1	TRBD1	CASSYFDRGYEQFF	TGTGCCAGCAGTTACTTTGACAGGGGGTATGAGCAGTTCTTC
few	TRBV5-1	TRBJ2-5	-	CASSLAVTGRETQYF	TGCGCCAGCAGCTTGGCGGTGACTGGACGAGAGACCCAGTACTTC
-	TRBV5-1	TRBJ2-1	TRBD2	CASSIPLAGGPNEQFF	TGCGCCAGCAGCATACCACTAGCGGGGGGCCCCAATGAGCAGTTCTTC